The next 21 T cell receptor beta chains were all read from a single sample in a study of technical replicates of blood from four donors. Measured with immunoSEQ multiplex PCR; TCRdb has only the in-frame clones, and not every one. The table has tens of thousands of clones, approximately 93% seen once. The sequencing input was T cells isolated from PBMCs. The receptors derive from a human donor in good health.

The V and J genes are TRBV6-5 and TRBJ2-5, with a tentative D call TRBD1 (6 bases). This CDR3 has 14 amino acids. Germline V lookup: CDR1 MNHEY, CDR2 SVGAGI. V was cut by 6 bases and J by 5 bases, with 16 bases left in between. CDR3 in DNA: TGTGCCAGCAGCCCCCAGGGGAGTAGTGAGACCCAGTACTTC. Translated, it gives CASSPQGSSETQYF.

This chain uses TRBV28 with TRBJ1-2; TRBD1 aligns across 7 bases. The V segment lost 5 bases and the J segment 8 bases; nucleotides outside the gene matches: 5. Per germline, CDR1 MDHEN and CDR2 SYDVKM. This CDR3 is built from 12 residues. As DNA, the CDR3 is TGTGCCAGCAGTACTTCAGGGGGGGGCTACACCTTC. Encoded protein: CASSTSGGGYTF.

The chain uses TRBV27 and TRBJ2-1; 12 bases agree with TRBD2. Germline loops: CDR1 MNHEY, CDR2 SMNVEV (reference sequence). Trimming took 4 bases from V and 7 from J; bases not matched to a gene: 5. The CDR3 has 15 residues. The CDR3 loop is CASSSMGTSGNEQFF. The CDR3 nucleotides read TGTGCCAGCAGTTCCATGGGGACTAGCGGGAATGAGCAGTTCTTC.

V gene TRBV6-5 combines with J gene TRBJ1-4, with D hard to call. This CDR3 spans 13 amino acids. Germline values: CDR1 MNHEY, CDR2 SVGAGI. The ends were cut back, 0 bases at V and 7 bases at J, with 6 bases in the middle. The CDR3 DNA reads TGTGCCAGCAGTTACTCCGGAGGTGAAAAACTGTTTTTT. The encoded protein is CASSYSGGEKLFF.

The J gene is TRBJ2-1, the V gene TRBV5-1; 10 nucleotides line up with TRBD2. The CDR3 covers 13 residues. Germline-derived CDR1 and CDR2 are SGHRS and YFSETQ. With 4 bases clipped from V and 7 bases from J, the junction kept 2 bases outside the gene matches. In nucleotides, the CDR3 is TGCGCCAGCAGCACGGGACTAGCGAATGAGCAGTTCTTC. This sequence encodes CASSTGLANEQFF. Full variable domain (rest looked up from reference TRBV5-1 and TRBJ2-1): KAGVTQTPRYLIKTRGQQVTLSCSPISGHRSVSWYQQTPGQGLQFLFEYFSETQRNKGNFPGRFSGRQFSNSRSEMNVSTLELGDSALYLCASSTGLANEQFFGPGTRLTVL.

The chain joins TRBV11-2 to TRBJ2-2; 10 bases agree with TRBD2. Losses at the gene ends were 5 bases for V and 8 bases for J; bases not matched to a gene: 11. The germline V gene encodes CDR1 SGHAT and CDR2 FQNNGV. The CDR3 is 16 amino acids. CDR3 DNA: TGTGCCAGCAGCCCCCGGGGTAGCGGGAGGTTGGGGGAGCTGTTTTTT. This encodes CASSPRGSGRLGELFF.

This clone showed up just once. V gene TRBV7-8 combines with J gene TRBJ2-5; D is unresolved. The CDR3 loop spans 13 amino acids. Germline V CDR1 and CDR2: SGHVS, FQNEAQ. V was pared by 2 bases and J by 1 base, with 5 bases between. CDR3 in amino acids: CASSLLAQETQYF. As DNA, the CDR3 is TGTGCCAGCAGCTTATTAGCCCAAGAGACCCAGTACTTC.

The rearrangement uses TRBV19 and TRBJ1-1, with a tentative D call TRBD1 (5 bases). The CDR3 consists of 15 residues. Germline lookup yields CDR1 LNHDA and CDR2 SQIVND (reference sequence). Trimming took off 5 bases at V and 0 bases at J, with 13 bases between the two ends. Here the CDR3 DNA reads TGTGCCAGTAGTCCCCATTTGGGGCTGAACACTGAAGCTTTCTTT. It codes for CASSPHLGLNTEAFF.

V gene TRBV15 combines with J gene TRBJ2-3; D might be TRBD1 (5 bases). Germline CDR1 LNHNV, CDR2 YYDKDF (reference sequence). This CDR3 is built from 13 residues. V was pared by 1 base and J by 4 bases, with 6 bases between. The CDR3 sequence is CATSRGQPDTQYF. CDR3 in DNA: TGTGCCACCAGCAGAGGACAGCCAGATACGCAGTATTTT.

The V gene is TRBV19, the J gene TRBJ2-4, with a tentative D call TRBD1 (5 bases). This CDR3 contains 13 residues. Trimming shortened V by 1 base and J by 5 bases, and 6 bases separated the two germline ends. The germline V gene has CDR1 LNHDA and CDR2 SQIVND (reference sequence). This CDR3 is CASSIGQQNIQYF. The CDR3 nucleotides read TGTGCCAGTAGTATAGGACAGCAAAACATTCAGTACTTC.

The rearrangement joins TRBV5-1 to TRBJ1-1, with no clear D. This CDR3 comprises 14 residues. Looked up from germline, CDR1 is SGHRS and CDR2 is YFSETQ. V shed 1 base and J shed 4 bases, with 11 bases lying between them. The CDR3, as DNA: TGCGCCAGCAGCTTGCTCTTGGGGAGCACTGAAGCTTTCTTT. Its translation is CASSLLLGSTEAFF.

The chain employs TRBV5-1 and TRBJ2-2, with TRBD1 identical over 7 bases. The CDR3 runs to 15 residues. V lost 0 bases to trimming and J lost 7 bases; unmatched junction nucleotides: 6. Germline V CDR1 and CDR2: SGHRS, YFSETQ. CDR3 residues: CASSLVKGADGELFF. As DNA, the CDR3 is TGCGCCAGCAGCTTGGTTAAGGGGGCGGACGGGGAGCTGTTTTTT.

This clone was picked up a small number of times. The chain links TRBV4-1 to TRBJ2-5; D is possibly TRBD2 (5 bases). There are 16 residues in the CDR3. V lost 2 bases to trimming and J lost 0 bases, with 13 bases between them. Per the germline V gene, CDR1 is MGHRA and CDR2 is YSYEKL. CDR3 bases: TGCGCCAGCAGCCAACTAGACGGGGAGTACCAAGAGACCCAGTACTTC. This codes for CASSQLDGEYQETQYF.

The genes are TRBV27 and TRBJ2-2, with D maybe TRBD1 (5 bases). The CDR3 contains 14 residues. The germline V gene has CDR1 MNHEY and CDR2 SMNVEV (reference sequence). Trimming cost V 3 bases and J 3 bases, with 8 bases left between them. For the CDR3, the DNA is TGTGCCAGCAGTTTTTCAGGGTACACCGGGGAGCTGTTTTTT. Protein sequence: CASSFSGYTGELFF.

The rearrangement uses TRBV9 and TRBJ2-3, with a possible D match to TRBD1 (7 bases). V gave up 0 bases and J gave up 2 bases, with 25 bases separating them. Germline-derived CDR1 and CDR2 are SGDLS and YYNGEE. CDR3 length: 20 amino acids. CDR3 region: CASSVEPGGTAFHHTDTQYF. For the CDR3, the DNA is TGTGCCAGCAGCGTAGAACCTGGGGGGACAGCTTTCCACCACACAGATACGCAGTATTTT.

The chain couples TRBV28 to TRBJ2-3; TRBD2 might be the D (6 bases). The V gene's germline CDR1 is MDHEN and CDR2 SYDVKM. Trimming took off 6 bases at V and 0 bases at J, with 10 bases between the two ends. The CDR3 length is 14 residues. Here the CDR3 DNA reads TGTGCCAGCAGGTCCGGGACTAGCACAGATACGCAGTATTTT. Translated: CASRSGTSTDTQYF.

The chain has TRBV30 and TRBJ1-1, with D possibly matching TRBD1 (6 bases). With 4 bases removed from V and 8 bases from J, the gap between germline ends came to 11 bases. CDR1 is GTSNPN, CDR2 SVGIG, per germline (reference sequence). The CDR3 length is 11 residues. The DNA of the CDR3 is TGTGCCTGGAAGCTTGGGGGCGAAGCTTTCTTT. This sequence encodes CAWKLGGEAFF.

The genes are TRBV28 and TRBJ1-1; D call uncertain. Trimming cost V 3 bases and J 1 base, with 3 bases left between them. CDR1 is MDHEN and CDR2 is SYDVKM in the germline V gene. The CDR3 is 12 residues long. The CDR3 coding sequence is TGTGCCAGCAGTTTGGCGAACACTGAAGCTTTCTTT. This encodes CASSLANTEAFF.

V usage is TRBV6-1 and J usage is TRBJ2-7; 12 nucleotides line up with TRBD2. Unmatched junction bases numbered 16, after V lost 4 bases and J lost 3 bases. The germline V gene encodes CDR1 MNHNS and CDR2 SASEGT. There are 19 residues in the CDR3. CDR3 DNA: TGTGCCAGCAGTGGGCGAGGGGTTATCGAGACTAGCGGGGGCTACGAGCAGTACTTC. This sequence encodes CASSGRGVIETSGGYEQYF.

The V call is TRBV11-2, the J call TRBJ1-3, with D possibly TRBD1 on 5 matching bases. Germline lookup yields CDR1 SGHAT and CDR2 FQNNGV. Trimming took off 8 bases at V and 1 base at J, with 9 bases between the two ends. CDR3 size: 13 residues. CDR3 DNA: TGTGCCAGCGGGGGGGTTTCTGGAAACACCATATATTTT. Translation: CASGGVSGNTIYF.

The chain uses TRBV7-6 and TRBJ2-2, with TRBD1 as a possible D gene (6 bases). V lost 4 bases, J lost 3 bases, and 12 bases lay in between. Germline CDR1 and CDR2: SGHVS and FNYEAQ. This CDR3 comprises 15 residues. The CDR3 DNA follows: TGTGCCAGCAGCTATCAGGGGCCGGACACCGGGGAGCTGTTTTTT. Translated: CASSYQGPDTGELFF.